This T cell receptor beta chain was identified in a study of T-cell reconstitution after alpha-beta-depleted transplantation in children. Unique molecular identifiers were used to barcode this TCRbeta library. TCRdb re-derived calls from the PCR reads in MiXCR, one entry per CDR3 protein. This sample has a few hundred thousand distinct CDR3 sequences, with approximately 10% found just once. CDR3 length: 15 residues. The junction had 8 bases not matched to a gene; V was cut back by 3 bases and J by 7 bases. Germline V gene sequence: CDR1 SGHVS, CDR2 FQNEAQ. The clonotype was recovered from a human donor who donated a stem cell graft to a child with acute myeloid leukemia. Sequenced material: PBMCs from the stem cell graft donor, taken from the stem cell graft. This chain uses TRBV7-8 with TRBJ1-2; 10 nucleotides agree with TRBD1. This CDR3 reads CASSFGTGDISGYTF. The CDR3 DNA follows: TGTGCCAGCAGCTTCGGGACAGGGGATATCTCTGGCTACACCTTC.